Listed below are T cell receptor beta chains from one sample, sequenced in a study of shared clonotypes between healthy human individuals. Using immunoSEQ multiplex PCR, the repertoire was profiled, and TCRdb retains in-frame clones only, with some absent. The table lists some 2,400,000 clones, 90% to 96% of them singletons. The source material was naive CD4+ T cells sorted from blood. All receptors derive from a man in his late teens or twenties in good health. Each CDR3 is given with its conserved first and last residue. The D gene is left open where the match is weak. Only part of the rows carry a size: once, few, many, or a class if the clone is expanded.

. | TRBJ1-4 | . | TRBV5-1 | CASSLLGQGDEKLFF | TGCGCCAGCAGCTTGTTGGGGCAGGGAGATGAAAAACTGTTTTTT
TRBD1 | TRBJ2-5 | . | TRBV11-2 | CASSLSWTGVGETQYF | TGTGCCAGCAGCTTATCCTGGACAGGGGTCGGAGAGACCCAGTACTTC
TRBD2 | TRBJ2-7 | . | TRBV14 | CASSRRLAGYEQYF | TGTGCCAGCAGCCGGCGACTAGCGGGATACGAGCAGTACTTC
TRBD2 | TRBJ2-3 | . | TRBV9 | CASSVGLAGGGIADTQYF | TGTGCCAGCAGCGTGGGACTAGCGGGAGGAGGCATTGCAGATACGCAGTATTTT
. | TRBJ1-1 | . | TRBV18 | CASSIQTGSTTEAFF | TGTGCCAGCTCGATACAGACTGGGTCAACCACTGAAGCTTTCTTT
TRBD1 | TRBJ2-3 | once | TRBV5-1 | CASMTGGKDTQYF | TGCGCCAGCATGACAGGGGGCAAAGATACGCAGTATTTT
. | TRBJ2-7 | . | TRBV13 | CASSFTREGEEQYF | TGTGCCAGCAGCTTCACCAGGGAGGGGGAAGAGCAGTACTTC
. | TRBJ2-7 | . | TRBV4-3 | CASSQQGTGEQYF | TGCGCCAGCAGCCAACAGGGAACGGGCGAGCAGTACTTC
TRBD2 | TRBJ2-1 | . | TRBV11-3 | CASSLVRERFNEQFF | TGTGCCAGCAGCTTAGTGCGGGAGAGGTTCAATGAGCAGTTCTTC
. | TRBJ1-2 | . | TRBV7-9 | CASSSRFSGINYGYTF | TGTGCCAGCAGCTCACGTTTCTCTGGGATTAACTATGGCTACACCTTC
TRBD1 | TRBJ1-2 | . | TRBV5-6 | CASSLGTGGFGYTF | TGTGCCAGCAGCTTGGGGACAGGGGGCTTTGGCTACACCTTC
. | TRBJ1-6 | . | TRBV5-1 | CASSNRDSPLHF | TGCGCCAGCAGCAACAGGGATTCACCCCTCCACTTT
. | TRBJ2-2 | . | TRBV9 | CASSVVGFTGELFF | TGTGCCAGCAGCGTAGTGGGGTTTACCGGGGAGCTGTTTTTT
. | TRBJ2-3 | . | TRBV12-5 | CASAVDGVSDTQYF | TGTGCTAGTGCCGTGGACGGGGTCTCAGATACGCAGTATTTT
TRBD2 | TRBJ2-5 | . | TRBV11-3 | CASSLDGTSAETQYF | TGTGCCAGCAGCTTAGATGGCACTAGCGCGGAGACCCAGTACTTC
. | TRBJ2-3 | . | TRBV7-2 | CASSLAQLSSDTQYF | TGTGCCAGCAGCTTAGCCCAATTATCTTCCGATACGCAGTATTTT
TRBD1 | TRBJ2-1 | . | TRBV5-6 | CASSLARLGQGRNEQFF | TGTGCCAGCAGCTTGGCCCGATTAGGACAGGGGAGGAATGAGCAGTTCTTC
. | TRBJ2-1 | . | TRBV9 | CASSVRRGSASSYNEQFF | TGTGCCAGCAGCGTACGTCGGGGAAGTGCGAGCTCCTACAATGAGCAGTTCTTC
. | TRBJ2-1 | . | TRBV18 | CASSPRGISYNEQFF | TGTGCCAGCTCACCTCGCGGGATCTCCTACAATGAGCAGTTCTTC
TRBD2 | TRBJ2-7 | . | TRBV23-1 | CASRGLAGDEQYF | TGCGCCAGCAGGGGACTAGCGGGTGACGAGCAGTACTTC
TRBD1 | TRBJ2-7 | . | TRBV6-5 | CASSYRDRGGYEQYF | TGTGCCAGCAGTTACCGGGACAGGGGAGGCTACGAGCAGTACTTC
TRBD2 | TRBJ2-3 | once | TRBV9 | CASSPQREPANTQYF | TGTGCCAGCAGCCCTCAGCGGGAGCCCGCCAATACGCAGTATTTT
. | TRBJ2-7 | . | TRBV11-2 | CASSSAGALGEQYF | TGTGCCAGCAGCTCGGCAGGGGCTTTAGGCGAGCAGTACTTC
. | TRBJ2-7 | . | TRBV18 | CASSPIAQSSYEQYF | TGTGCCAGCTCACCAATTGCCCAGAGCTCCTACGAGCAGTACTTC
TRBD1 | TRBJ2-7 | . | TRBV18 | CASSQGQGGEQYF | TGTGCCAGCTCCCAAGGACAGGGTGGGGAGCAGTACTTC
. | TRBJ2-7 | few | TRBV25-1 | CASSAGHLSYEQYF | TGTGCCAGCAGTGCGGGTCACCTCTCCTACGAGCAGTACTTC
. | TRBJ2-2 | once | TRBV30 | CAWPRGRNTGELFF | TGTGCCTGGCCCCGGGGGCGCAACACCGGGGAGCTGTTTTTT